Described below is a single TCR beta chain sequence and its context. Its antigen is undetermined. These data are taken from a study of cytomegalovirus exposure and HLA in healthy donors. Study-wide background: The early release's HLA-typed donors yielded 80 million to 95 million unique TCRs. Most genotyped donors, 81% of 300 to 400, had Caucasian-associated genetic ancestry. Study-wide results and limits: Among immune exposure information, only CMV serostatus was available. In an earlier analysis, about 87% or about 30%: the productive usage of most TCR beta V segments.

This PCR relied on a set of 60 Vbeta primers and 13 Jbeta primers. Clones were sequenced by immunoSEQ multiplex PCR, and TCRdb holds only the in-frame ones, with some missing. Of under 150,000 clones listed, 80% to 90% are singletons. CDR3 length: 14 amino acids. Germline values: CDR1 MNHNS, CDR2 SASEGT. V was clipped by 1 base and J by 4 bases; unmatched bases: 3. The chain uses TRBV6-1 and TRBJ2-7; 8 positions agree with TRBD2. The receptor was isolated from a man aged 50 to 60 in good health and CMV-seronegative. Sequenced material: PBMCs. CDR3 sequence: CASSEVGGEYEQYF. CDR3 sequence (DNA): TGTGCCAGCAGTGAAGTCGGGGGGGAGTACGAGCAGTACTTC.